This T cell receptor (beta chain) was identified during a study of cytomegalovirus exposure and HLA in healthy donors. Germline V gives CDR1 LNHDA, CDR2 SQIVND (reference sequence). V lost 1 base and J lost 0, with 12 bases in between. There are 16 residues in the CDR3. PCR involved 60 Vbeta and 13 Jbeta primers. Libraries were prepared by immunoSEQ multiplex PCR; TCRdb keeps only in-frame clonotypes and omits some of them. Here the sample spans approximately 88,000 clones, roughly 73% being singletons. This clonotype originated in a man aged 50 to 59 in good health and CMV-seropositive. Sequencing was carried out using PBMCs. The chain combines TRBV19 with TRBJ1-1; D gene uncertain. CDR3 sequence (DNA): TGTGCCAGTAGTATAGGACTCGGAGGGTTGAACACTGAAGCTTTCTTT. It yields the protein CASSIGLGGLNTEAFF.